The table lists the clone carrying this T cell receptor (beta chain) with many counts. Antigen specificity is unknown. The entry originates in a study of tumor and adjacent non-tumor tissue in lung cancer. Background on the study: The cohort had 12 to 13 adenocarcinoma, 2 squamous cell and 1 small cell patients. On average, productive TCRbeta reads reached about 4.17 million per sample. Study outcomes and limitations: Higher tumor TCR diversity was associated with shorter survival. Normal lung showed higher cumulative top 100 clone frequency than tumor.

The template was RNA from unsorted bulk tissue. A modified ARM-PCR protocol with three rounds of nested PCR amplified TCRbeta. Via MiXCR, TCRdb re-called the multiplex PCR reads, giving one row per CDR3 protein. The sample has some 120,000 distinct CDR3 sequences, over 65% seen once. Germline CDR1 reads MNHNS; CDR2 reads SASEGT. V was shortened by 8 bases and J by 4 bases, with 13 bases between the two germline ends. The CDR3 is 13 residues long. The sequence was obtained from a man aged 25-45 years with non-small cell lung cancer. What was sequenced was lung tumor tissue. This chain links TRBV6-1 with TRBJ2-3, with D possibly TRBD2 on 5 matching bases. The chain's CDR3 is CASERRGADTQYF. Here the CDR3 DNA reads TGTGCCAGCGAGCGGAGAGGAGCAGATACGCAGTATTTT.